What follows describes a single T cell receptor beta chain. These data come from a study of shared clonotypes between healthy human individuals. CDR1 is SGHRS, CDR2 YFSETQ, per germline. V lost 0 bases and J 5 bases, leaving 9 bases between the germline ends. The CDR3 runs 14 residues. This table comes from immunoSEQ multiplex PCR, and its TCRdb copy is limited to in-frame clones, with some not included. The repertoire holds 2 million to 2.5 million clones, with 85% to 95% as singletons. Sequences were obtained from naive CD4+ T cells from PBMCs. As to subset: CD45RA+ positively selected. This chain joins TRBV5-1 and TRBJ1-5; D gene uncertain. The origin of this receptor is a young man in good health. Some clones in this sample may be carry-over from other donors' samples. This chain's CDR3 is CASSLGNKDQPQHF. The CDR3 DNA reads as TGCGCCAGCAGCTTGGGAAACAAGGATCAGCCCCAGCATTTT.